What follows are 5 T cell receptor beta chains derived from one specimen sequenced in a study of OX40 agonist ivuxolimab in advanced cancers. The data were produced by immunoSEQ multiplex PCR, yet TCRdb's version contains in-frame clones alone and is incomplete. The top ten clones hold around 1.8% of a sample with about 48,000 clones, around nine tenths of them seen once. The sample consisted of CD4+ or CD8+ T cells sorted from blood, taken in a trial of the OX40 agonist ivuxolimab. These receptors originate from an adult with an advanced solid tumor such as melanoma, head and neck, liver or kidney cancer.

The chain is built from TRBV9 and TRBJ2-7, with D hard to call. Germline V CDR1 and CDR2: SGDLS, YYNGEE. Trimming took off 1 base at V and 0 bases at J, with 8 bases between the two ends. This CDR3 spans 14 amino acids. This CDR3 reads CASSVSPISYEQYF. The CDR3 bases are TGTGCCAGCAGCGTATCCCCCATCTCCTACGAGCAGTACTTC.

The chain couples TRBV5-6 to TRBJ2-1, with D unresolved. V was clipped by 4 bases and J by 7 bases, with 9 bases between them. The CDR3 loop spans 12 amino acids. Germline V lookup: CDR1 SGHDT, CDR2 YYEEEE. Here the CDR3 reads CASSLTLNEQFF. As DNA, the CDR3 is TGTGCCAGCAGCCTCACTTTGAATGAGCAGTTCTTC.

This chain uses TRBV4-1 with TRBJ2-3; D possibly corresponds to TRBD1 (6 bases). The germline V gene has CDR1 MGHRA and CDR2 YSYEKL. The germline V and J ends were trimmed by 0 bases and 5 bases, with 9 bases remaining between them. This CDR3 is built from 14 residues. In DNA form, the CDR3 reads TGCGCCAGCAGCCAAGAGCAGGGGAGAGATACGCAGTATTTT. Amino acid sequence: CASSQEQGRDTQYF.

The rearrangement uses TRBV7-9 and TRBJ2-3; 7 nucleotides match TRBD2. V trimming: 4 bases; J trimming: 5 bases; junction bases outside the gene matches: 12. Germline-derived CDR1 and CDR2 are SEHNR and FQNEAQ (reference sequence). The CDR3 contains 16 residues. In DNA, the CDR3 is TGTGCCAGCAGCTCCAGACAGAGAGCGGGAATAGATACGCAGTATTTT. It is translated as CASSSRQRAGIDTQYF.

This sequence joins TRBV5-1 and TRBJ2-1, with 11 bases fitting TRBD2. Germline values: CDR1 SGHRS, CDR2 YFSETQ. The V gene end was trimmed by 3 bases and the J gene end by 1 base; junction bases not matched to a gene: 6. This CDR3 comprises 17 residues. As DNA, the CDR3 is TGCGCCAGCAGCTCCTTGATAGCGGGAGGGTCCTACAATGAGCAGTTCTTC. It is translated as CASSSLIAGGSYNEQFF.